This section outlines one TCR beta chain sequence together with its context. Its antigen is unknown. These data are taken from a study of monozygotic twins with inflammatory bowel disease. This CDR3 is built from 16 residues. Germline V lookup: CDR1 SSHAT, CDR2 FNYEAQ (reference sequence). With the 5' RACE reads reprocessed, TCRdb shows one record per CDR3 protein and no DNA. The ten top clones account for 2% to 3%, within a sample of more than 300,000 distinct CDR3 sequences. General study findings and limits: Discordant twins showed the same repertoire similarity as concordant twins, possibly from limited power.

Sample: blood. The chain employs TRBV7-7 and TRBJ2-5; TCRdb indicates TRBD2, and absent DNA this call remains unverified. The receptor was isolated from a human donor with ulcerative colitis or Crohn's disease, or a healthy co-twin of an affected twin (not recorded which). This chain's CDR3 is CASSFGGGKRGETQYF.